Below, 16 T cell receptor beta chains from the same sample are listed, as sequenced in a study of T-cell memory formation after mild COVID-19. Each CDR3 protein gets one entry after TCRdb re-called the 5' RACE reads with MiXCR. The data hold 150,000 to 200,000 distinct CDR3 sequences, with roughly 12% observed a single time. The sample was PBMCs or a T cell subset sorted from them (not recorded which). The origin of the receptors is a man younger than 35 who had mild COVID-19 (a few samples of this study predate the infection). Cell type and time point are not known.

This clonotype was counted between two and nine times. J is TRBJ2-1 and V is TRBV21-1; TRBD1, the table's D call, was not compared with the DNA. TRBV21-1 is designated a pseudogene. CDR3 size: 16 residues. The CDR3 here is CASSKNGQGAPNEQFF. The CDR3, as DNA: TGTGCCAGCAGCAAAAATGGCCAGGGGGCACCCAATGAGCAGTTCTTC.

In this sample, this clonotype turned up a few times. The rearrangement uses TRBV7-2 and TRBJ1-6; the D is unclear. The V end was cut by 4 bases, the J end by 10 bases, with 8 bases between. CDR1 is SGHTA, CDR2 FQGNSA, per germline. The CDR3 has 12 residues. CDR3 DNA sequence: TGTGCCAGCAGCTCTCCGTGGTCACCCCTCCACTTT. This translates into CASSSPWSPLHF. The whole variable domain, filled in from reference TRBV7-2 and TRBJ1-6, reads GAGVSQSPSNKVTEKGKDVELRCDPISGHTALYWYRQSLGQGLEFLIYFQGNSAPDKSGLPSDRFSAERTGGSVSTLTIQRTQQEDSAVYLCASSSPWSPLHFGNGTRLTVT.

This clonotype was seen a handful of times. The CDR3 nucleotides are TGTGCCAGCAGCTTATCAGGGCCGCCAGATACGCAGTATTTT. As protein: CASSLSGPPDTQYF. The chain recombines TRBV7-2 with TRBJ2-3; tentatively, D is TRBD1 (5 bases). Germline CDR1 SGHTA, CDR2 FQGNSA. V was pared by 2 bases and J by 4 bases, with 10 bases between. This CDR3 region has 14 residues.

V and J are TRBV20-1 and TRBJ2-2; 13 bases are a match to TRBD2. Germline V gene lookup returns CDR1 DFQATT and CDR2 SNEGSKA (reference sequence). The ends lost 6 bases at V and 7 bases at J; junction bases unmatched: 8. The CDR3 runs 15 residues. This CDR3 reads CSATTSGGPYGELFF. In DNA form, the CDR3 reads TGCAGTGCCACGACTAGCGGGGGGCCGTACGGGGAGCTGTTTTTT.

This clonotype has a count of ten or more. V gene TRBV7-7 combines with J gene TRBJ2-7; D ambiguous. The ends were cut back, 5 bases at V and 1 base at J, with 9 bases in the middle. The CDR3 sequence is 13 residues long. Germline V lookup: CDR1 SSHAT, CDR2 FNYEAQ (reference sequence). CDR3 DNA sequence: TGTGCCAGCAGCCAAAGCAGGTCCTACGAGCAGTACTTC. Translated, it gives CASSQSRSYEQYF.

The rearrangement joins TRBV5-1 to TRBJ2-1; the match to TRBD2 covers 10 bases. This CDR3 is 16 amino acids long. After removal of 0 bases from V and 6 bases from J, the junction contained 6 bases not matched to a gene. Per germline, CDR1 SGHRS and CDR2 YFSETQ. The CDR3 DNA follows: TGCGCCAGCAGCTTGGTAGTGAGCGGGGGGGCCAATGAGCAGTTCTTC. Amino acid sequence: CASSLVVSGGANEQFF.

The chain uses TRBV9 and TRBJ2-1; weak D call: TRBD2 (6 bases). Germline assignment: CDR1 SGDLS and CDR2 YYNGEE. The CDR3 has 14 residues. V lost 0 bases and J 7 bases, leaving 11 bases between the germline ends. CDR3: CASSVAPSVNEQFF. The CDR3 DNA reads as TGTGCCAGCAGCGTAGCTCCTAGCGTGAATGAGCAGTTCTTC.

V is TRBV20-1 and J is TRBJ2-5; TRBD2 matches at 10 bases. Germline V CDR1 and CDR2: DFQATT, SNEGSKA (reference sequence). The V and J ends lost 5 bases and 4 bases, in that order; junction bases with no gene match: 7. There are 14 residues in the CDR3. The CDR3 sequence is CSAGLLAGTETQYF. CDR3 DNA sequence: TGCAGTGCTGGACTACTAGCGGGGACAGAGACCCAGTACTTC.

The chain uses TRBV5-5 and TRBJ1-2; D remains ambiguous. Germline lookup yields CDR1 SGHKS and CDR2 YYEKEE (reference sequence). The CDR3 is 12 residues long. V was shortened by 1 base and J by 7 bases, with 8 bases between the two germline ends. The CDR3 DNA sequence: TGTGCCAGCAGCTTGTGGATGGGTGGCTACACCTTC. Translation gives CASSLWMGGYTF.

The V call is TRBV12-3 or TRBV12-4, the J call TRBJ2-2; possibly TRBD1 or TRBD2 for D (5 bases each). This CDR3 spans 16 amino acids. With 5 bases removed from V and 4 bases from J, the gap between germline ends came to 17 bases. CDR3 amino acids: CASSTTGRLITGELFF. The CDR3 nucleotides are TGTGCCAGCAGTACAACGGGACGGTTAATCACCGGGGAGCTGTTTTTT.

This chain connects TRBV7-2 to TRBJ2-1, with D perhaps assigned TRBD1 or TRBD2 (6 bases each). Looked up from germline, CDR1 is SGHTA and CDR2 is FQGNSA. The CDR3 sequence is 14 residues long. V lost 5 bases and J lost 6, with 14 bases in between. DNA for the CDR3: TGTGCCAGCAGCCCCCAAAGGGGGGCCAATGAGCAGTTCTTC. Translating gives CASSPQRGANEQFF.

The chain couples TRBV5-6 to TRBJ2-7; TRBD1 matches at 9 bases. V lost 0 bases to trimming and J lost 3 bases; unmatched junction nucleotides: 7. The germline V gene encodes CDR1 SGHDT and CDR2 YYEEEE. The CDR3 is 16 amino acids. In DNA form, the CDR3 reads TGTGCCAGCAGCTTGGCCAGTTGGACAGGGGACTACGAGCAGTACTTC. Amino acids: CASSLASWTGDYEQYF.

This clonotype appeared many times. The chain uses TRBV6-2 or TRBV6-3 and TRBJ1-5, with D unresolved. CDR1 MNHEY and CDR2 SVGEGT come from the germline V gene. The CDR3 covers 13 residues. V lost 4 bases and J lost 2, with 6 bases in between. The CDR3 DNA follows: TGTGCCAGCAGTTCCCGGGGCAATCAGCCCCAGCATTTT. It codes for CASSSRGNQPQHF.

This chain joins TRBV7-8 and TRBJ2-3; D possibly corresponds to TRBD1 (6 bases). CDR1 SGHVS and CDR2 FQNEAQ come from the germline V gene. Trimming cost V 2 bases and J 14 bases, with 14 bases left between them. The length of the CDR3 is 12 residues. CDR3 bases: TGTGCCAGCAGCTTATGGGACAAAGGCCCGTATTTT. Its translation: CASSLWDKGPYF. The whole variable domain, filled in from reference TRBV7-8 and TRBJ2-3, reads GAGVSQSPRYKVAKRGQDVALRCDPISGHVSLFWYQQALGQGPEFLTYFQNEAQLDKSGLPSDRFFAERPEGSVSTLKIQRTQQEDSAVYLCASSLWDKGPYFGPGTRLTVL.

This clonotype was counted a few times. The chain combines TRBV7-2 with TRBJ2-2; D may be TRBD2 (6 bases). With 2 bases removed from V and 7 bases from J, the gap between germline ends came to 14 bases. This CDR3 region has 15 residues. Germline values: CDR1 SGHTA, CDR2 FQGNSA. The CDR3 nucleotides are TGTGCCAGCAGCTTATACCAGGGAGGTTACGGGGAGCTGTTTTTT. Translated: CASSLYQGGYGELFF.

This clonotype was seen only a few times. The chain has TRBV7-8 and TRBJ2-1; 11 bases align to TRBD2. Germline CDR1 reads SGHVS; CDR2 reads FQNEAQ. Unmatched junction bases numbered 10, after V lost 3 bases and J lost 9 bases. The CDR3 runs to 16 residues. The CDR3 DNA reads TGTGCCAGCAGCTTCTATACTAGCGGGGGTGGTGGTGAGCAGTTCTTC. Translation: CASSFYTSGGGGEQFF.